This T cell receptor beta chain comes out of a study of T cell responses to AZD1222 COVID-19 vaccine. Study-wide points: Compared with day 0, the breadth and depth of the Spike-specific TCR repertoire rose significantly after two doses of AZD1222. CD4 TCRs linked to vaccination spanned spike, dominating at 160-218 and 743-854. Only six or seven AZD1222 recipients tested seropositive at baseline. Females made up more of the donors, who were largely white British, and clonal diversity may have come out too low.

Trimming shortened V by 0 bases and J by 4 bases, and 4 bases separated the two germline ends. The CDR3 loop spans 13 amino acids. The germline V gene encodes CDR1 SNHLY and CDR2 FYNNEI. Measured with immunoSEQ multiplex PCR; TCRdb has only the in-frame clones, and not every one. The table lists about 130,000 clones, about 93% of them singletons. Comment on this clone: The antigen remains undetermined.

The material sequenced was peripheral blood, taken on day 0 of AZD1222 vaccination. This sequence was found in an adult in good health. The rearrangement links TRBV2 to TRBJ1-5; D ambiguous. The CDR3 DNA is TGTGCCAGCAGTGAAGCTCTTAATCAGCCCCAGCATTTT. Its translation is CASSEALNQPQHF.